The T cell receptor beta chain described here comes from a study of blood T cell repertoires in COVID-19. V was pared by 0 bases and J by 0 bases, with 17 bases of the junction left unmatched. CDR1 and CDR2 from the germline V gene are KGHSH and LQKENI. The CDR3 has 21 residues. Some clones are missing from TCRdb's copy, which holds only in-frame ones; the method was immunoSEQ multiplex PCR. The sample has over 200,000 clones, approximately 87% seen once; the top ten hold approximately 3.1%. The V and J genes are TRBV18 and TRBJ2-3, with 8 bases aligning to TRBD2. Sample: PBMCs or T cells enriched from blood (not recorded which). This sequence originates from a woman between 45 and 65 years old in a cohort exposed to, infected with or recovered from COVID-19 (not recorded which). This CDR3 reads CASSPPAGGLERGPSTDTQYF. CDR3 in DNA: TGTGCCAGCTCACCACCGGCCGGGGGGTTAGAGCGGGGGCCCAGCACAGATACGCAGTATTTT.